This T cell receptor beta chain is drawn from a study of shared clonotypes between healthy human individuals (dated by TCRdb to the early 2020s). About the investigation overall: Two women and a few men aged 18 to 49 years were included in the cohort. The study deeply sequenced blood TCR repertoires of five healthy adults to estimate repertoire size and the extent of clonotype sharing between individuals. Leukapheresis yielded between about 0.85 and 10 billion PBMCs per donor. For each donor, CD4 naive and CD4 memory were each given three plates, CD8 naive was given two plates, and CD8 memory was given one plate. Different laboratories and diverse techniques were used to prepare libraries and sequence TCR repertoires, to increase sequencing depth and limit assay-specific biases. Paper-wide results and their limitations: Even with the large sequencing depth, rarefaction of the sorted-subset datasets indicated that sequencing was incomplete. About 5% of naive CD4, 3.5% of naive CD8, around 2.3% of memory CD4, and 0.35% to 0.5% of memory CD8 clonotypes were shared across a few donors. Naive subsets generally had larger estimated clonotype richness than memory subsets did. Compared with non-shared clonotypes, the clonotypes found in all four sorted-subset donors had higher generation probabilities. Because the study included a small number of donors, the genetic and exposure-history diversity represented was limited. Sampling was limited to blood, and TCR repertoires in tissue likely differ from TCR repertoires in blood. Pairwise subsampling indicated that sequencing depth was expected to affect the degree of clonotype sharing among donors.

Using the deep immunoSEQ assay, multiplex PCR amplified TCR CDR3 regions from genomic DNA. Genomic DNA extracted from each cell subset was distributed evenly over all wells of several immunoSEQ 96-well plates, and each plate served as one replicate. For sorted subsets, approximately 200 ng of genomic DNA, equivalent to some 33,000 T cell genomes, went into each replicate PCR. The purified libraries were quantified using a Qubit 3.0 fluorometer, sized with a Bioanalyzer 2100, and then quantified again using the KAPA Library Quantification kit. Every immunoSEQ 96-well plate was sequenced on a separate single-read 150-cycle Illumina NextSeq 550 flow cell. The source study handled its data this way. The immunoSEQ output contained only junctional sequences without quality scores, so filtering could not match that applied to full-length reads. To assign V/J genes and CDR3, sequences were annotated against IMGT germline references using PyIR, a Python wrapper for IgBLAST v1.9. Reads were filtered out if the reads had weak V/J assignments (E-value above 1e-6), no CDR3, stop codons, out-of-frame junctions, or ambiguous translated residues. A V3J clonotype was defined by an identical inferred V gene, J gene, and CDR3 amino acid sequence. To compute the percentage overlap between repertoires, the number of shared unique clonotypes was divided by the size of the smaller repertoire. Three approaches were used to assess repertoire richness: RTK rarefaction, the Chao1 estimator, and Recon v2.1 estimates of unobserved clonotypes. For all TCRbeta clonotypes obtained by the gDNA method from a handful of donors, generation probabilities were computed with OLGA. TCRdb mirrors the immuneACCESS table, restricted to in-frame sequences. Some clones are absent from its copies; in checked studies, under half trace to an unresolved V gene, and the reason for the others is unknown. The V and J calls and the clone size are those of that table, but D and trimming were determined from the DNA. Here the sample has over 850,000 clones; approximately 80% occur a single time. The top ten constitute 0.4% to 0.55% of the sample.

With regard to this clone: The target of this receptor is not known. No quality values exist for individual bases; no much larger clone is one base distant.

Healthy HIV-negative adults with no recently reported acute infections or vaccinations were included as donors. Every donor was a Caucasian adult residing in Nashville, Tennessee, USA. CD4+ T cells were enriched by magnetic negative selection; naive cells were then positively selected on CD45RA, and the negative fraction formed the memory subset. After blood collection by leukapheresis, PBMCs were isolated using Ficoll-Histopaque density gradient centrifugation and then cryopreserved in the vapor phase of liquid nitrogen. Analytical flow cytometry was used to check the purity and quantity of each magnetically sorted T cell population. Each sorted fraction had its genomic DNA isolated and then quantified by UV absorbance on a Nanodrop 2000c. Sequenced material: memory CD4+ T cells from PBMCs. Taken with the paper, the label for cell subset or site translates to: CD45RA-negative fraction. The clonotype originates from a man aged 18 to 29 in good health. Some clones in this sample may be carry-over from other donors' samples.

Here is the DNA: TGTGCCAGCAGTGCACGACTAGCGGGAGGGGAGCAGTTCTTC. Its protein is CASSARLAGGEQFF. The sequence joins TRBV27 to TRBJ2-1, and 14 bases in between align with TRBD2. Trimming removed 5 bases from V and 10 bases from J; the gene matches leave 4 bases unexplained. CDR1 and CDR2, looked up from the germline V gene (reference sequence), are MNHEY and SMNVEV. The CDR3 contains 14 residues, cysteine and phenylalanine counted. Left in the record is the CDR3 DNA by itself, 42 bases read in frame from the first base.